A selection of T cell receptor beta chains follows, all from one sample in a study of cytotoxic CD8 clonotypes in ibrutinib-treated CLL. Libraries were prepared by immunoSEQ multiplex PCR; TCRdb keeps only in-frame clonotypes and omits some of them. The sample yields approximately 130,000 clones, 80% to 85% seen once. Here the sequenced sample was PBMCs, taken after 24 months of ibrutinib treatment. These receptors originate from a human donor with chronic lymphocytic leukemia. CDR3s include the opening cysteine and the closing phenylalanine or tryptophan. Clone size is not always given. Where it is, it says once, few, many or a class for expanded clones.

abundance	v_gene	j_gene	CDR3aa
NA	TRBV5-6	TRBJ1-3	CASSDLTGGDGDTIYF
NA	TRBV10-3	TRBJ2-7	CAISARTGEGEQYF
NA	TRBV6-1	TRBJ1-2	CASNRVGANYGYTF
NA	TRBV6-1	TRBJ2-7	CASSLGWNYEQYF
NA	TRBV5-4	TRBJ1-5	CASSAGTIQPQHF
few	TRBV30	TRBJ1-6	CALLSGEGGSPLHF
NA	TRBV14	TRBJ2-7	CASSQEGRGPLEQYF
NA	TRBV7-3	TRBJ2-4	CASSLPPGTGTDIQYF
NA	TRBV7-8	TRBJ2-7	CASNKAGEDEQYF
NA	TRBV10-1	TRBJ1-6	CASSDLGQDLRSYNSPLHF